Below are 25 T cell receptor beta chains sequenced from a single sample in a study of identical twins. TCRdb re-called the 5' RACE reads with MiXCR, one entry per CDR3 protein. This table has 540,000 or so distinct CDR3 sequences, around 22% appearing once. These data also formed part of another study, on yellow fever vaccine responses in identical twins.

The sample taken for sequencing was CD4+ T cells sorted from blood. The receptors shown here come from a woman younger than 30 in good health.

This clonotype has only a few counts. V gene TRBV20-1 combines with J gene TRBJ2-3; 12 nucleotides agree with TRBD2. Losses at the gene ends were 2 bases for V and 0 bases for J; bases not matched to a gene: 9. The CDR3 has 18 residues. Germline loops: CDR1 DFQATT, CDR2 SNEGSKA (reference sequence). The CDR3 nucleotides are TGCAGTGCTAGACTAGCGGGAGGGCCGCTTGGGAGCACAGATACGCAGTATTTT. Translating gives CSARLAGGPLGSTDTQYF.

The J gene is TRBJ2-1, the V gene TRBV9, with TRBD2 matching over 11 bases. Trimming at V came to 0 bases and at J to 4 bases, leaving 9 bases not matched to a gene. CDR1 is SGDLS and CDR2 is YYNGEE in the germline V gene. This CDR3 is 18 amino acids long. The CDR3 protein is CASSVGLAGGILYNEQFF. CDR3 DNA sequence: TGTGCCAGCAGCGTAGGGCTAGCGGGAGGTATATTATACAATGAGCAGTTCTTC.

This rearrangement joins TRBV6-1 to TRBJ1-1, with TRBD1 matching 8 bases. The CDR3 length is 12 residues. Germline V gives CDR1 MNHNS, CDR2 SASEGT. Germline trimming cut 7 bases from V and 5 bases from J; bases unmatched to any gene: 3. In DNA form, the CDR3 reads TGTGCCAGCAATAACAGGGGGACTGAAGCTTTCTTT. Translation gives CASNNRGTEAFF.

This clonotype was observed a few times. The J gene is TRBJ2-1, the V gene TRBV7-2; 7 bases are a match to TRBD1. The CDR3 runs to 12 residues. The ends lost 5 bases at V and 7 bases at J; junction bases unmatched: 2. From germline, CDR1 is SGHTA and CDR2 FQGNSA. CDR3 coding DNA: TGTGCCAGCAGCCCGGGACAGAATGAGCAGTTCTTC. It yields the protein CASSPGQNEQFF.

This clonotype came up a few times. This rearrangement joins TRBV20-1 to TRBJ2-3; a weak D match, TRBD2 (6 bases). Germline V CDR1 and CDR2: DFQATT, SNEGSKA (reference sequence). The CDR3 covers 15 residues. The ends were cut back, 2 bases at V and 3 bases at J, with 15 bases in the middle. The CDR3 coding sequence is TGCAGTGCTAGAAGACCGGGAGTGGGGACAGATACGCAGTATTTT. This encodes CSARRPGVGTDTQYF.

This clonotype was recorded many times. The chain couples TRBV2 to TRBJ2-3; maybe TRBD2 (7 bases). This CDR3 spans 13 amino acids. V was pared by 11 bases and J by 0 bases, with 12 bases between. Germline V CDR1 and CDR2: SNHLY, FYNNEI. In nucleotides, the CDR3 is TGTGCCTCAAGGGGGGGGAGCACAGATACGCAGTATTTT. Translation gives CASRGGSTDTQYF.

In this sample, this clonotype turned up a few times. The rearrangement joins TRBV10-3 to TRBJ2-1, with a possible D match to TRBD2 (5 bases). Trimming took off 0 bases at V and 11 bases at J, with 11 bases between the two ends. This CDR3 is 13 amino acids long. Per germline, CDR1 ENHRY and CDR2 SYGVKD. This CDR3 is CAISESERIKQFF. The DNA for the CDR3 is TGTGCCATCAGTGAGTCCGAGCGGATCAAGCAGTTCTTC.

As concerns this clonotype: A junction end diverges from the germline sequence, so it may reflect a read error. The V and J genes are TRBV5-6 and TRBJ2-1, with 11 nucleotides matching TRBD2. Germline CDR1 and CDR2: SGHDT and YYEEEE. The CDR3 runs to 13 residues. The CDR3 loop is CASSLGLGTSGPF. CDR3 DNA: TGTGCCAGCAGCTTGGGCCTGGGGACTAGCGGACCCTTC.

The V gene is TRBV29-1, the J gene TRBJ2-5; D might be TRBD1 or TRBD2, each matching 8 bases. Germline values: CDR1 SQVTM, CDR2 ANQGSEA. Trimming stripped 6 bases from V and 4 bases from J, with 24 bases between. The CDR3 has 16 residues. The CDR3 DNA reads TGCAGCGTAAACAGGGGGTCAAACCTAGCGGGAGAGACCCAGTACTTC. Its protein is CSVNRGSNLAGETQYF.

The chain recombines TRBV4-1 with TRBJ2-2, with D perhaps TRBD2 (5 bases). CDR1 MGHRA and CDR2 YSYEKL come from the germline V gene. V gave up 1 base and J gave up 1 base, with 7 bases separating them. The CDR3 loop spans 15 amino acids. The CDR3 spells CASSQGELNTGELFF. As DNA, the CDR3 is TGCGCCAGCAGCCAAGGGGAGCTGAACACCGGGGAGCTGTTTTTT.

The DNA of the CDR3 is TGCAGTGCTAGGCCTAGCGGGGGGAAAGAGACCCAGTACTTC. It translates to CSARPSGGKETQYF. The chain is built from TRBV20-1 and TRBJ2-5; TRBD2 aligns across 11 bases. The CDR3 length is 14 residues. Germline V gene lookup returns CDR1 DFQATT and CDR2 SNEGSKA (reference sequence). The V and J ends lost 3 bases and 3 bases, in that order; junction bases with no gene match: 3.

This clonotype was recorded once. V is TRBV20-1 and J is TRBJ1-2; no clear D gene. Trimming cost V 3 bases and J 4 bases, with 15 bases left between them. Germline V CDR1 and CDR2: DFQATT, SNEGSKA (reference sequence). The CDR3 is 14 residues long. CDR3 nucleotides: TGCAGTGCTAGGGTGGACGCAGCGACCTATGGCTACACCTTC. Protein sequence: CSARVDAATYGYTF.

This clonotype was seen only a few times. This chain uses TRBV10-3 with TRBJ1-1; no firm D call. The CDR3 consists of 14 residues. Trimming shortened V by 1 base and J by 6 bases, and 12 bases separated the two germline ends. In germline, CDR1 is ENHRY, CDR2 SYGVKD. CDR3 in amino acids: CAISEFLLGAEAFF. The DNA of the CDR3 is TGTGCCATCAGTGAGTTTCTCTTAGGCGCTGAAGCTTTCTTT.

The V gene is TRBV12-3 or TRBV12-4, the J gene TRBJ1-1; 9 bases are shared with TRBD1. CDR3 length: 17 residues. V shed 5 bases, J shed 1 base, and the junction held 11 bases outside the gene matches. The CDR3 DNA reads TGTGCCAGCAGTCGTGGACAGGGGATCCTGCCGAACACTGAAGCTTTCTTT. It is translated as CASSRGQGILPNTEAFF.

This clonotype was found a few times. CDR3 loop: CASNLQWGTEAFF. Written as DNA, the CDR3 is TGTGCCAGCAATTTACAGTGGGGAACTGAAGCTTTCTTT. The rearrangement joins TRBV2 to TRBJ1-1; no definite D call. The CDR3 is 13 residues long. V was trimmed by 7 bases and J by 5 bases, leaving 14 bases between them. Per germline, CDR1 SNHLY and CDR2 FYNNEI.

This clonotype appeared a few times. CDR3 loop: CASRWGGTGELFF. CDR3 nucleotides: TGTGCCAGCAGATGGGGGGGTACCGGGGAGCTGTTTTTT. The genes are TRBV12-3 or TRBV12-4 and TRBJ2-2; TRBD2 matches 7 bases. V was clipped by 6 bases and J by 5 bases; unmatched bases: 3. The CDR3 is 13 residues long.

The genes are TRBV27 and TRBJ2-3; D unclear. V lost 6 bases and J 1 base, leaving 17 bases between the germline ends. This CDR3 spans 16 amino acids. From germline, CDR1 is MNHEY and CDR2 SMNVEV (reference sequence). CDR3 protein: CASSPFTGSGTDTQYF. Written as DNA, the CDR3 is TGTGCCAGCAGCCCCTTTACGGGCTCGGGCACAGATACGCAGTATTTT.

This clonotype was detected only a few times. The chain combines TRBV7-2 with TRBJ2-1, with D unresolved. The CDR3 has 11 residues. The V end lost 3 bases, the J end lost 9 bases, and 6 bases lay between the germline ends. CDR1 SGHTA and CDR2 FQGNSA come from the germline V gene. The CDR3 DNA reads as TGTGCCAGCAGCTTCTCCTCTGAGCAGTTCTTC. Amino acid sequence: CASSFSSEQFF. The full variable domain, rest sourced from reference TRBV7-2 and TRBJ2-1, is GAGVSQSPSNKVTEKGKDVELRCDPISGHTALYWYRQSLGQGLEFLIYFQGNSAPDKSGLPSDRFSAERTGGSVSTLTIQRTQQEDSAVYLCASSFSSEQFFGPGTRLTVL.

The genes are TRBV20-1 and TRBJ2-1; D gene unclear. CDR3 length: 13 amino acids. V dropped 3 bases and J dropped 0 bases, with 6 bases sitting between them. Germline values: CDR1 DFQATT, CDR2 SNEGSKA (reference sequence). The CDR3: CSASTDSYNEQFF. CDR3 nucleotides: TGCAGTGCTAGCACAGACTCCTACAATGAGCAGTTCTTC.

This clonotype was counted only a few times. CDR3 region: CATSFWSWFGGNEQFF. DNA of the CDR3: TGTGCCACCAGCTTTTGGAGTTGGTTCGGGGGTAATGAGCAGTTCTTC. The J gene is TRBJ2-1, the V gene TRBV15, with D perhaps matching TRBD2 (6 bases). Germline V gene data show CDR1 as LNHNV and CDR2 as YYDKDF (reference sequence). V lost 5 bases and J 7 bases, leaving 21 bases between the germline ends. The CDR3 spans 16 residues.

The chain uses TRBV13 and TRBJ1-5, with D unresolved. CDR1 and CDR2 from the germline V gene are PRHDT and FYEKMQ (reference sequence). The V end lost 4 bases, the J end lost 2 bases, and 12 bases lay between the germline ends. The CDR3 has 15 residues. The CDR3, as DNA: TGTGCCAGCAGCTCTCTCCGCTGGGGCAATCAGCCCCAGCATTTT. Translation: CASSSLRWGNQPQHF.

The chain has TRBV6-1 and TRBJ1-1; D call uncertain. V lost 7 bases, J lost 1 base, and 13 bases lay in between. CDR1 is MNHNS, CDR2 SASEGT, per germline. CDR3 size: 14 residues. The CDR3 bases are TGTGCCAGCACCACAGTCGGGTCGAACACTGAAGCTTTCTTT. This sequence encodes CASTTVGSNTEAFF.

At least ten counts were recorded for this clonotype. The chain has TRBV27 and TRBJ2-2; 7 bases are shared with TRBD1. The CDR3 runs to 19 residues. V gave up 3 bases and J gave up 1 base; unmatched junction bases: 14. Germline V gene lookup returns CDR1 MNHEY and CDR2 SMNVEV (reference sequence). The CDR3 sequence: CASSFSGFETGRNTGELFF. CDR3 DNA sequence: TGTGCCAGCAGTTTTTCCGGTTTTGAGACAGGGAGGAACACCGGGGAGCTGTTTTTT.

The chain links TRBV5-5 to TRBJ2-3; a weak D match, TRBD2 (5 bases). Trimming shortened V by 0 bases and J by 6 bases, and 17 bases separated the two germline ends. The CDR3 sequence is 16 residues long. Germline loops: CDR1 SGHKS, CDR2 YYEKEE (reference sequence). This chain's CDR3 is CASSLVEGVKRDTQYF. The CDR3 DNA is TGTGCCAGCAGCTTGGTCGAGGGCGTTAAGCGGGATACGCAGTATTTT.

This clonotype appeared a few times. The V call is TRBV20-1, the J call TRBJ2-5; D is possibly TRBD1 (6 bases). CDR1 DFQATT and CDR2 SNEGSKA come from the germline V gene (reference sequence). The CDR3 spans 12 residues. The CDR3 nucleotides are TGCGCAGGGGATGGGGACCAAGAGACCCAGTACTTC. It translates to CAGDGDQETQYF.